The 17 T cell receptor beta chains presented below share a single source sample, sequenced in a study of cytomegalovirus exposure and HLA in healthy donors (dated by TCRdb to about 2017). The library was obtained by the immunoSEQ multiplex PCR assay. A mixture of 60 forward primers for TCR Vbeta segments and 13 reverse primers for TCR Jbeta segments was used in the multiplex PCR. The table comes from immuneACCESS by way of TCRdb, which keeps in-frame sequences with V and J called. Part of the clones is missing from these tables; in studies checked, under half for an unresolved V gene and the rest for unknown reasons. The sample contains hundreds of thousands of clones, about 80% of them found a single time. Approximately 0.62% of the sample comes from the top ten. The sequencing sample was made of PBMCs. These receptors were collected from a middle-aged woman in good health and CMV-seronegative.

The CDR3 is CASSFRGEEKLFF. The DNA for the CDR3 is TGCGCCAGCAGCTTCAGGGGGGAAGAAAAACTGTTTTTT. The chain links TRBV5-1 to TRBJ1-4, with TRBD1 matching over 7 bases. CDR3 length: 13 residues. The V gene's germline CDR1 is SGHRS and CDR2 YFSETQ. V was pared by 2 bases and J by 8 bases, with 3 bases of the junction left unmatched.

This clone has just one count. The chain carries TRBV7-9 and TRBJ1-6; D gene unclear. There are 12 residues in the CDR3. V lost 5 bases and J lost 10, with 9 bases in between. Per germline, CDR1 SEHNR and CDR2 FQNEAQ (reference sequence). The CDR3 sequence: CASSRGESPLHF. The CDR3 DNA follows: TGTGCCAGCAGCCGGGGTGAGTCACCCCTCCACTTT.

The rearrangement links TRBV6-1 to TRBJ1-4; maybe TRBD1 (5 bases). Per germline, CDR1 MNHNS and CDR2 SASEGT. V lost 5 bases, J lost 10 bases, and 14 bases lay in between. The CDR3 totals 13 residues. CDR3 nucleotide sequence: TGTGCCAGCAGTTTAGCGGGGGGTGGAAAACTGTTTTTT. Its protein is CASSLAGGGKLFF.

The V and J genes are TRBV7-9 and TRBJ2-7; 9 positions match TRBD1. The CDR3 contains 14 residues. CDR1 is SEHNR, CDR2 FQNEAQ, per germline (reference sequence). Losses at the gene ends were 5 bases for V and 7 bases for J; bases not matched to a gene: 9. The CDR3 spells CASSPRTGVAEQYF. CDR3 DNA sequence: TGTGCCAGCAGCCCACGGACAGGGGTCGCGGAGCAGTACTTC.

In nucleotides, the CDR3 is TGTGCCAGCAGTTTTCCGGGGGGCACAGATACGCAGTATTTT. Protein product: CASSFPGGTDTQYF. The chain is built from TRBV28 and TRBJ2-3, with D possibly matching TRBD2 (6 bases). CDR3 length: 14 residues. CDR1 is MDHEN, CDR2 SYDVKM, per germline. Trimming took 3 bases from V and 1 from J, leaving 8 bases between them.

The rearrangement links TRBV6-5 to TRBJ1-2, with D tentatively TRBD1 (6 bases). In germline, CDR1 is MNHEY, CDR2 SVGAGI. The CDR3 runs to 14 residues. Trimming removed 5 bases from V and 8 bases from J, with 18 bases in between. The CDR3 is CASSLGTTLGGYTF. The CDR3, as DNA: TGTGCCAGCAGTCTCGGGACAACCCTGGGAGGCTACACCTTC.

V and J are TRBV9 and TRBJ2-3; 8 bases map to TRBD1. CDR1 is SGDLS and CDR2 is YYNGEE in the germline V gene. After removal of 0 bases from V and 0 bases from J, the junction contained 6 bases not matched to a gene. The CDR3 has 17 amino acids. The CDR3 DNA reads TGTGCCAGCAGCGTAGCCGGGACAGGAGCAAGCACAGATACGCAGTATTTT. It specifies CASSVAGTGASTDTQYF.

The chain has TRBV27 and TRBJ2-7; D is unresolved. The germline gives CDR1 MNHEY, CDR2 SMNVEV (reference sequence). V was shortened by 2 bases and J by 3 bases, with 8 bases between the two germline ends. The CDR3 is 13 residues long. The CDR3 DNA sequence: TGTGCCAGCAGTTTAACCAGTCTCTACGAGCAGTACTTC. This gives the protein CASSLTSLYEQYF.

The chain joins TRBV5-1 to TRBJ2-3; 9 nucleotides line up with TRBD1. CDR1 is SGHRS, CDR2 YFSETQ, per germline. The CDR3 covers 14 residues. Trimming took 3 bases from V and 7 from J; bases not matched to a gene: 6. DNA for the CDR3: TGCGCCAGCAGCTCCCCGACAGGGGGAAATACGCAGTATTTT. The encoded protein is CASSSPTGGNTQYF. The whole variable domain, remainder taken from reference TRBV5-1 and TRBJ2-3, is KAGVTQTPRYLIKTRGQQVTLSCSPISGHRSVSWYQQTPGQGLQFLFEYFSETQRNKGNFPGRFSGRQFSNSRSEMNVSTLELGDSALYLCASSSPTGGNTQYFGPGTRLTVL.

V gene TRBV27 combines with J gene TRBJ2-3; tentatively, D is TRBD1 (5 bases). V gave up 1 base and J gave up 1 base, with 12 bases separating them. Per germline, CDR1 MNHEY and CDR2 SMNVEV (reference sequence). CDR3 size: 16 residues. CDR3: CASSLWQGGGTDTQYF. The DNA of the CDR3 is TGTGCCAGCAGTTTATGGCAGGGCGGAGGCACAGATACGCAGTATTTT.

This clone was counted only a few times. The chain has TRBV6-5 and TRBJ1-4, with D possibly being TRBD1 (5 bases). Trimming shortened V by 6 bases and J by 6 bases, and 17 bases separated the two germline ends. Germline V gene lookup returns CDR1 MNHEY and CDR2 SVGAGI. This CDR3 region has 15 residues. The CDR3 bases are TGTGCCAGCAGGGAGGAGGGCCTGGGGGATGAAAAACTGTTTTTT. It codes for CASREEGLGDEKLFF.

The V call is TRBV5-4, the J call TRBJ2-2, with D hard to call. CDR3 length: 14 amino acids. CDR1 and CDR2 (germline): SGHNT, YYREEE (reference sequence). V was shortened by 0 bases and J by 4 bases, with 7 bases between the two germline ends. The CDR3 is CASSLDPSTGELFF. Written as DNA, the CDR3 is TGTGCCAGCAGCTTGGATCCTAGCACCGGGGAGCTGTTTTTT.

J is TRBJ1-1 and V is TRBV10-3; 7 nucleotides agree with TRBD1. This CDR3 spans 14 amino acids. Losses at the gene ends were 2 bases for V and 4 bases for J; bases not matched to a gene: 4. Per the germline V gene, CDR1 is ENHRY and CDR2 is SYGVKD. CDR3: CAISEGQASTEAFF. The CDR3 nucleotides read TGTGCCATCAGTGAGGGACAGGCTAGCACTGAAGCTTTCTTT.

This chain uses TRBV7-9 with TRBJ2-5; 10 bases map to TRBD1. The J call may be mistaken, given a closer DNA end match to TRBJ2-7. CDR1 and CDR2 (germline): SEHNR, FQNEAQ (reference sequence). The CDR3 consists of 14 residues. The CDR3 sequence: CASSPAGTGAEQYF. The CDR3 DNA reads TGTGCCAGCAGCCCCGCCGGGACAGGGGCCGAGCAGTACTTC.

This clone was detected only a few times. This rearrangement joins TRBV4-3 to TRBJ2-2, with a weak D call TRBD1 (6 bases). Germline V gene data show CDR1 as LGHNA and CDR2 as YSLEER. The CDR3 loop spans 18 amino acids. Between the trimmed V and J ends, which lost 1 base and 4 bases, there was a span of 19 bases. The CDR3 spells CASSQVASGDGGTGELFF. CDR3 bases: TGCGCCAGCAGCCAAGTGGCGTCAGGGGATGGGGGCACCGGGGAGCTGTTTTTT.

The CDR3 DNA reads TGTGCCTGGAGCTTGGAGACCCAGTACTTC. Amino acid sequence: CAWSLETQYF. This rearrangement joins TRBV30 to TRBJ2-5, with no clear D. Germline CDR1 is GTSNPN and CDR2 is SVGIG (reference sequence). V was cut by 3 bases and J by 5 bases, with 4 bases left in between. This CDR3 is built from 10 residues.

The V and J genes are TRBV2 and TRBJ1-1; D remains ambiguous. Germline-derived CDR1 and CDR2 are SNHLY and FYNNEI. With 5 bases removed from V and 1 base from J, the gap between germline ends came to 8 bases. This CDR3 spans 13 amino acids. The DNA of the CDR3 is TGTGCCAGCAGTCCTACTTCGAACACTGAAGCTTTCTTT. Residues: CASSPTSNTEAFF.